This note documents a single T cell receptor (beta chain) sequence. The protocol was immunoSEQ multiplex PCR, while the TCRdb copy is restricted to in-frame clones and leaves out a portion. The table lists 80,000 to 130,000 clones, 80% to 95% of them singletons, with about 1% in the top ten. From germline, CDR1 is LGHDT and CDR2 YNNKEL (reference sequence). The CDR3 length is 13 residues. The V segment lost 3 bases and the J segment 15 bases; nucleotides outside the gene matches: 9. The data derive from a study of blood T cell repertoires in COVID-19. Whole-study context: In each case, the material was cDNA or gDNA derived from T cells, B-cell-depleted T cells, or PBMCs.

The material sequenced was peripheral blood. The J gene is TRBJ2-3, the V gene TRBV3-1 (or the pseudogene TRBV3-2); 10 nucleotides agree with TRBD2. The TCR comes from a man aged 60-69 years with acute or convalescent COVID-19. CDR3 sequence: CASSQTLAGVRYF. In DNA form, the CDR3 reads TGTGCCAGCAGCCAGACCCTAGCGGGAGTTAGATATTTT.